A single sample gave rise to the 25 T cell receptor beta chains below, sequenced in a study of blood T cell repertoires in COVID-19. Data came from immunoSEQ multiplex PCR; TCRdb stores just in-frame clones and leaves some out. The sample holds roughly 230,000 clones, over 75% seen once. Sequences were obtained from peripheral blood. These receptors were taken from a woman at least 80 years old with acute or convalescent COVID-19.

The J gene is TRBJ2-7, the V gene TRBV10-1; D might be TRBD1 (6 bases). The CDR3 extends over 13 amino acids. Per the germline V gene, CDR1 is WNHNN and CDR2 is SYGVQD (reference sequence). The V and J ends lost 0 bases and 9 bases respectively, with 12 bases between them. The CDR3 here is CASSESVKGVQYF. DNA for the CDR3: TGCGCCAGCAGTGAGTCGGTAAAGGGGGTGCAGTACTTC.

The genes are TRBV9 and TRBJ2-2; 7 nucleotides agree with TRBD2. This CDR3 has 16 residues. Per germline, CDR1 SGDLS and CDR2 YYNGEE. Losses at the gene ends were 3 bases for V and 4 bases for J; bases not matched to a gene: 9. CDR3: CASSAGLTSGTGELFF. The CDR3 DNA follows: TGTGCCAGCAGCGCGGGACTAACTTCTGGCACCGGGGAGCTGTTTTTT.

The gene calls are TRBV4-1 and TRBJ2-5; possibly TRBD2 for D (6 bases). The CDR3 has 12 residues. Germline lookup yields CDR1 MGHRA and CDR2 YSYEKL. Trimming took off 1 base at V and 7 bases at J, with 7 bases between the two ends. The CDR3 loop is CASSQAGGTQYF. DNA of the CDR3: TGCGCCAGCAGCCAAGCCGGGGGGACCCAGTACTTC.

CDR3 bases: TGTGCCAGCAGTTTCGATCGGGACTACGAGCAGTACTTC. Its protein is CASSFDRDYEQYF. V is TRBV6-5 and J is TRBJ2-7; TRBD2 might be the D (5 bases). V dropped 4 bases and J dropped 3 bases, with 10 bases sitting between them. CDR3 size: 13 residues. Germline V CDR1 and CDR2: MNHEY, SVGAGI.

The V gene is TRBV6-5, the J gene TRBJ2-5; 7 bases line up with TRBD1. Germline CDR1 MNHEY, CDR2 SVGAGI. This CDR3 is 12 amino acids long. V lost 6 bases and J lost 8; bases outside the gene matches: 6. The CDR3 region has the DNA TGTGCCAGCAGGAGGGACAGCCCAACCCAGTACTTC. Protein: CASRRDSPTQYF.

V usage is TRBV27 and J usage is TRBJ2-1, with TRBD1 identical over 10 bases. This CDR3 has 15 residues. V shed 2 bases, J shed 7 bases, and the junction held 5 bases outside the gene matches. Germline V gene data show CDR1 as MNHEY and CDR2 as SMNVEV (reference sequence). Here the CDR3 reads CASSLGDRGINEQFF. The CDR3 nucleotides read TGTGCCAGCAGTTTAGGGGACAGGGGCATAAATGAGCAGTTCTTC.

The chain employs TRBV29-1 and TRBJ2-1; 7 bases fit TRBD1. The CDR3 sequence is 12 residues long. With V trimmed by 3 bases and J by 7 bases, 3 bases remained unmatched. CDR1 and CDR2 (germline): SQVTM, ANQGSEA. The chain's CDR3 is CSVETGQNEQFF. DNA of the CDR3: TGCAGCGTTGAGACAGGGCAAAATGAGCAGTTCTTC.

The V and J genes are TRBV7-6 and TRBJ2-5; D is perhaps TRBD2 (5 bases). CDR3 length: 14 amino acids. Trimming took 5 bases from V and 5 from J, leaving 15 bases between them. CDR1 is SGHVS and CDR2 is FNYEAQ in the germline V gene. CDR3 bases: TGTGCCAGCAGCCCCGGTGTAGGCGGGGAGACCCAGTACTTC. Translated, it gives CASSPGVGGETQYF.

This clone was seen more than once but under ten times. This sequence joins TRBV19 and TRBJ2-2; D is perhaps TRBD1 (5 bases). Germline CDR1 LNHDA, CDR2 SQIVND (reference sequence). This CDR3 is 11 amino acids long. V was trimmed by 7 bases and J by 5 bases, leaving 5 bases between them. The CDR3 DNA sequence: TGTGCCAGTAAGGGGACCGGGGAGCTGTTTTTT. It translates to CASKGTGELFF.

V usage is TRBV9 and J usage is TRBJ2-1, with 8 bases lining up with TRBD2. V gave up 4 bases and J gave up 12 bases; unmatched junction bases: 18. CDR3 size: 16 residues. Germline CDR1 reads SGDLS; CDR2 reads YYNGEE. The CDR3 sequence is CASSPKPGGGVDGQFF. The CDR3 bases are TGTGCCAGCAGCCCCAAGCCCGGGGGGGGCGTGGATGGGCAGTTCTTC.

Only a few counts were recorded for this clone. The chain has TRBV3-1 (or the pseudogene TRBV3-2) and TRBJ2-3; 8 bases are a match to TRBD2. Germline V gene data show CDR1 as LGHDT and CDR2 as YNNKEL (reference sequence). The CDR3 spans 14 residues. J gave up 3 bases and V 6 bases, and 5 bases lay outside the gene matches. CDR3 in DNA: TGTGCCAGCAGTTTAGGACTAGCAACAGATACGCAGTATTTT. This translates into CASSLGLATDTQYF.

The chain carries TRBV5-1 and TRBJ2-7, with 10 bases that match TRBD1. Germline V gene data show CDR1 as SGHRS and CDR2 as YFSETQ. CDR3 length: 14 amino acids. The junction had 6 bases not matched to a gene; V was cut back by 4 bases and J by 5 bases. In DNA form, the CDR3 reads TGCGCCAGCAGCGCGTCGGGACAGGGGAACGAGCAGTACTTC. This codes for CASSASGQGNEQYF.

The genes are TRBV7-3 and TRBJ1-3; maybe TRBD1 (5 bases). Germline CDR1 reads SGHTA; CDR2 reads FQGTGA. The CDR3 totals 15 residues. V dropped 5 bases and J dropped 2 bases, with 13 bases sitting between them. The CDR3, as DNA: TGTGCCAGCAGCCCCCAGGGAGGTGCTGGAAACACCATATATTTT. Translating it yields CASSPQGGAGNTIYF.

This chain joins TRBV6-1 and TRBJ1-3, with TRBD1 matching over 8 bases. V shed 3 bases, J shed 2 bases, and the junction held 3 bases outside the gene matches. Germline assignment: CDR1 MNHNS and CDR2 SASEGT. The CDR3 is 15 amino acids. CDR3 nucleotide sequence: TGTGCCAGCAGTGACCAGGGGGCACCTGGAAACACCATATATTTT. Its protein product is CASSDQGAPGNTIYF.

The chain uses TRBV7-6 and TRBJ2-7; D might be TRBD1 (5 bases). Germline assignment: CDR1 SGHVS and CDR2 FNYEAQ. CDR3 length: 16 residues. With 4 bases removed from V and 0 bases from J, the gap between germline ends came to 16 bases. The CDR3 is CASSSNPGFSSYEQYF. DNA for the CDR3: TGTGCCAGCAGCTCAAACCCAGGGTTCAGCTCCTACGAGCAGTACTTC.

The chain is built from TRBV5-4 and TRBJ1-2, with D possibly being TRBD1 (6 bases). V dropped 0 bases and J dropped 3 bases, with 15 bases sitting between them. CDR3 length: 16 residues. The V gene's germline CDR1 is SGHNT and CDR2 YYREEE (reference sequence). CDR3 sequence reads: CASSLEGGRKDYGYTF. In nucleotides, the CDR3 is TGTGCCAGCAGCTTGGAGGGGGGGAGGAAGGACTATGGCTACACCTTC.

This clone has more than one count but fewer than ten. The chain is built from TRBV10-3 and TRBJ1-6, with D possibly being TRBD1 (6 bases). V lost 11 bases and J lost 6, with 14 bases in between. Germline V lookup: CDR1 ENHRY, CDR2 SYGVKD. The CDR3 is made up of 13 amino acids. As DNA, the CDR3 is TGTGCCGCGCACGGACAGTTTAATTCACCCCTCCACTTT. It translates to CAAHGQFNSPLHF.

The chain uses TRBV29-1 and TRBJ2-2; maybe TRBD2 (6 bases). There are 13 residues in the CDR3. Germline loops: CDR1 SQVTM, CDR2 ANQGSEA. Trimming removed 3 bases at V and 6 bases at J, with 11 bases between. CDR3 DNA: TGCAGCGTTGAGGGGGGTAGGGCCGGGGAGCTGTTTTTT. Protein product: CSVEGGRAGELFF.

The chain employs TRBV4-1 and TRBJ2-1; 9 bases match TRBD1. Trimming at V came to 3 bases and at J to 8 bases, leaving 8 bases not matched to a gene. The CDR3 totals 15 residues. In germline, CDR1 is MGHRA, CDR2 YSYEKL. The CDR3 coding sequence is TGCGCCAGCAGCCAGCTAACAGGGGGCTGGTATGAGCAGTTCTTC. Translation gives CASSQLTGGWYEQFF.

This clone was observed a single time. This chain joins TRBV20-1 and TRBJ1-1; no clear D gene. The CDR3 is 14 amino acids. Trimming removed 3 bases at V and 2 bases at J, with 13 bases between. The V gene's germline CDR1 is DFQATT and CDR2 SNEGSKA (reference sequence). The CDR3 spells CSASRGMRNTEAFF. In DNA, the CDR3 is TGCAGTGCTAGTAGAGGGATGAGAAACACTGAAGCTTTCTTT.

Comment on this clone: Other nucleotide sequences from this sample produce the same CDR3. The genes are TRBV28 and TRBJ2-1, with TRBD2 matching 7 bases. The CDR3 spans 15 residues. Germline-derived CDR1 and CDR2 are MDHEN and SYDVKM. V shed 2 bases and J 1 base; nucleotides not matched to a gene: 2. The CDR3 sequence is CASSLGGGSYNEQFF. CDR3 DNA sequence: TGTGCCAGCAGTTTAGGCGGGGGATCCTACAATGAGCAGTTCTTC. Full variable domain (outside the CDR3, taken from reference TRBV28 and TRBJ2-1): DVKVTQSSRYLVKRTGEKVFLECVQDMDHENMFWYRQDPGLGLRLIYFSYDVKMKEKGDIPEGYSVSREKKERFSLILESASTNQTSMYLCASSLGGGSYNEQFFGPGTRLTVL.

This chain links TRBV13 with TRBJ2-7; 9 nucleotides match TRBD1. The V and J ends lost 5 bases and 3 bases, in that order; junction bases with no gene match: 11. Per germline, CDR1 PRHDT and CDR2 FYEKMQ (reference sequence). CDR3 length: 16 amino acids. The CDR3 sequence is CASSLTTGGRFYEQYF. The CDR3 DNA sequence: TGTGCCAGCAGCCTAACTACAGGGGGCAGGTTCTACGAGCAGTACTTC. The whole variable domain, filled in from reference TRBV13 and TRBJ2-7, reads AAGVIQSPRHLIKEKRETATLKCYPIPRHDTVYWYQQGPGQDPQFLISFYEKMQSDKGSIPDRFSAQQFSDYHSELNMSSLELGDSALYFCASSLTTGGRFYEQYFGPGTRLTVT.

CDR3 DNA sequence: TGTGCCAGCTGCACGATGACGCACCTCCGAGACGAGGATAGCAATCAGCCCCAGCATTTT. This codes for CASCTMTHLRDEDSNQPQHF. The V and J genes are TRBV21-1 and TRBJ1-5. TRBV21-1 corresponds to a pseudogene. The CDR3 has 20 residues.

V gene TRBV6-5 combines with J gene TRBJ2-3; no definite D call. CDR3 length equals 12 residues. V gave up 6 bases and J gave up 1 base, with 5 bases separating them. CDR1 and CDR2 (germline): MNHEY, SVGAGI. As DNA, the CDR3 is TGTGCCAGCAGCGCGGGCACAGATACGCAGTATTTT. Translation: CASSAGTDTQYF.

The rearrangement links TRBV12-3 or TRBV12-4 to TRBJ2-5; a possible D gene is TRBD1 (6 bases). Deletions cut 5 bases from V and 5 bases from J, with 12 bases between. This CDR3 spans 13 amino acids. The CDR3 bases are TGTGCCAGCAGTCTAAGACAGGTTGAGACCCAGTACTTC. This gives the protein CASSLRQVETQYF.